These 32 T cell receptor beta chains were sequenced from one sample in a study of pediatric ulcerative colitis (dated by TCRdb to between 2019 and 2020). The library was obtained by the immunoSEQ multiplex PCR assay. TCRdb carries this immuneACCESS record with in-frame sequences only. Its versions omit some clonotypes, under half of them owing to an unresolved V gene in the studies checked, with the rest unexplained. Here the sample has about 64,000 clones; 75% to 85% occur a single time. The top ten clones comprise 4% to 6.5% of the sample. Sequenced sample: blood. The receptors were gathered from a boy aged 5-17 years with moderate ulcerative colitis.

This clone was counted only a few times. The chain employs TRBV2 and TRBJ1-2, with 7 bases lining up with TRBD1. CDR1 is SNHLY, CDR2 FYNNEI, per germline. The length of the CDR3 is 15 residues. The V and J ends lost 5 bases and 5 bases, in that order; junction bases with no gene match: 11. In nucleotides, the CDR3 is TGTGCCAGCAGTCCTCCGGGACAGCGAGCATATGGCTACACCTTC. This sequence encodes CASSPPGQRAYGYTF.

V gene TRBV19 combines with J gene TRBJ2-1, with TRBD2 as a possible D gene (5 bases). CDR1 and CDR2 from the germline V gene are LNHDA and SQIVND (reference sequence). V was trimmed by 7 bases and J by 4 bases, leaving 8 bases between them. The CDR3 contains 12 residues. The CDR3 nucleotides read TGTGCCAGTACGAGGGATTACAATGAGCAGTTCTTC. Amino acids: CASTRDYNEQFF.

This clone was seen only once. An end of the junction differs from the germline gene, which may be a read error. V and J are TRBV6-1 and TRBJ2-3; D is possibly TRBD1 or TRBD2 (5 bases each). Germline loops: CDR1 MNHNS, CDR2 SASEGT. The CDR3 sequence is 15 residues long. In DNA, the CDR3 is TGTGCCAGCACTGAACGAGGGGCCGGCACAGATACGCAGTATTTT. Its translation: CASTERGAGTDTQYF.

The chain has TRBV5-1 and TRBJ2-5; perhaps TRBD2 as D (6 bases). The CDR3 loop spans 14 amino acids. From germline, CDR1 is SGHRS and CDR2 YFSETQ. V was trimmed by 4 bases and J by 4 bases, leaving 14 bases between them. CDR3 DNA: TGCGCCAGCAGCCCGGGGGTGATAGGAGAGACCCAGTACTTC. Protein sequence: CASSPGVIGETQYF.

The chain combines TRBV19 with TRBJ2-7; D uncertain. Trimming left V 5 bases short and J 3 bases short, with 14 bases between. The CDR3 has 14 residues. Germline CDR1 is LNHDA and CDR2 is SQIVND (reference sequence). The CDR3 sequence: CASSPLGPHYEQYF. The CDR3 DNA reads TGTGCCAGTAGTCCCCTCGGTCCTCACTACGAGCAGTACTTC.

The genes are TRBV5-6 and TRBJ2-5; D gene unclear. Trimming pared 0 bases from V and 3 bases from J, leaving 12 bases between. Germline CDR1 is SGHDT and CDR2 is YYEEEE. The CDR3 is made up of 15 amino acids. The CDR3 nucleotides read TGTGCCAGCAGCTTGGGAGGACGGAATAAAGAGACCCAGTACTTC. Residues: CASSLGGRNKETQYF.

This clone was found a few times. The V and J genes are TRBV1 and TRBJ2-7; no check of the table's D call, TRBD2, against the DNA was made. TRBV1 is shown as a pseudogene. The CDR3 extends over 14 amino acids. CDR3 sequence (DNA): TGCACCAGCAGCCTCCCGCGGCGGTACTACGAGCAGTACTTC. Amino acids: CTSSLPRRYYEQYF.

Only a few counts were recorded for this clone. V gene TRBV2 combines with J gene TRBJ1-1; TRBD1 matches at 11 bases. The ends lost 9 bases at V and 9 bases at J; junction bases unmatched: 6. The CDR3 has 12 amino acids. Germline V lookup: CDR1 SNHLY, CDR2 FYNNEI. The CDR3 nucleotides read TGTGCCAGTTCTGGACAGGGGGCAAAAGCTTTCTTT. Its translation: CASSGQGAKAFF.

The rearrangement joins TRBV27 to TRBJ1-5; tentative D call: TRBD1 (6 bases). CDR3 size: 15 residues. The V gene's germline CDR1 is MNHEY and CDR2 SMNVEV (reference sequence). Trimming shortened V by 3 bases and J by 2 bases, and 11 bases separated the two germline ends. The CDR3 nucleotides are TGTGCCAGCAGTTTTGGGGGGCAAGGCAATCAGCCCCAGCATTTT. Amino acid sequence: CASSFGGQGNQPQHF.

The chain carries TRBV7-8 and TRBJ1-5; no clear D. Per germline, CDR1 SGHVS and CDR2 FQNEAQ. V was clipped by 1 base and J by 4 bases, with 23 bases between them. CDR3 length: 19 amino acids. CDR3 protein: CASSLVFGRDNIRNQPQHF. The CDR3, as DNA: TGTGCCAGCAGCTTAGTGTTTGGTCGGGATAACATACGGAATCAGCCCCAGCATTTT.

The rearrangement links TRBV29-1 to TRBJ2-6; D might be TRBD1 (5 bases). V lost 4 bases and J 0 bases, leaving 7 bases between the germline ends. Germline CDR1 is SQVTM and CDR2 is ANQGSEA. CDR3 length: 14 amino acids. The DNA for the CDR3 is TGCAGCGTTGCAGGGTACTCTGGGGCCAACGTCCTGACTTTC. Its protein product is CSVAGYSGANVLTF. Drawing the rest from reference TRBV29-1 and TRBJ2-6, the complete variable domain is SAVISQKPSRDICQRGTSLTIQCQVDSQVTMMFWYRQQPGQSLTLIATANQGSEATYESGFVIDKFPISRPNLTFSTLTVSNMSPEDSSIYLCSVAGYSGANVLTFGAGSRLTVL.

The rearrangement uses TRBV5-1 and TRBJ2-2, with 8 bases fitting TRBD1. The V gene end was trimmed by 1 base and the J gene end by 6 bases; junction bases not matched to a gene: 2. Germline CDR1 and CDR2: SGHRS and YFSETQ. The CDR3 extends over 14 amino acids. This CDR3 is CASSLNRGSGELFF. CDR3 DNA: TGCGCCAGCAGCTTGAACAGGGGGTCCGGGGAGCTGTTTTTT. The full variable domain, completed using reference TRBV5-1 and TRBJ2-2, is KAGVTQTPRYLIKTRGQQVTLSCSPISGHRSVSWYQQTPGQGLQFLFEYFSETQRNKGNFPGRFSGRQFSNSRSEMNVSTLELGDSALYLCASSLNRGSGELFFGEGSRLTVL.

The chain has TRBV7-8 and TRBJ2-7; 13 bases agree with TRBD2. Trimming at V came to 5 bases and at J to 4 bases, leaving 8 bases not matched to a gene. The CDR3 has 16 residues. Germline V gene data show CDR1 as SGHVS and CDR2 as FQNEAQ. This chain's CDR3 is CASSPPRTSGGYEQYF. The CDR3 region has the DNA TGTGCCAGCAGCCCCCCCCGGACTAGCGGGGGTTACGAGCAGTACTTC.

The chain recombines TRBV12-5 with TRBJ2-5; no definite D call. Per the germline V gene, CDR1 is LGHNT and CDR2 is FRNRAP. The CDR3 runs to 14 residues. V lost 0 bases to trimming and J lost 1 base, with 6 bases between them. This CDR3 reads CASGLVRAQETQYF. The CDR3 DNA reads TGTGCTAGTGGTTTGGTAAGGGCCCAAGAGACCCAGTACTTC.

This rearrangement joins TRBV5-6 to TRBJ2-7; perhaps D is TRBD1 or TRBD2 (5 bases each). Germline lookup yields CDR1 SGHDT and CDR2 YYEEEE. V lost 4 bases to trimming and J lost 0 bases, with 11 bases between them. The CDR3 runs to 14 residues. CDR3 coding DNA: TGTGCCAGCAGCGGGACGACAATCTCCTACGAGCAGTACTTC. This gives the protein CASSGTTISYEQYF.

This rearrangement joins TRBV25-1 to TRBJ1-4, with a possible D match to TRBD1 (6 bases). The CDR3 sequence is 18 residues long. V was pared by 2 bases and J by 8 bases, with 24 bases between. Germline V gene sequence: CDR1 MGHDK, CDR2 SYGVNS. In DNA form, the CDR3 reads TGTGCCAGCAGTGAAAATGTGGCAGGGGTCGGTAACGGGGAAAAACTGTTTTTT. Translating it yields CASSENVAGVGNGEKLFF.

This clone appeared a few times. The chain is built from TRBV4-2 and TRBJ2-1; unclear D gene. CDR1 is LGHNA, CDR2 YNFKEQ, per germline. The CDR3 totals 13 residues. The ends were cut back, 1 base at V and 4 bases at J, with 5 bases in the middle. CDR3 loop: CASSQGQYNEQFF. The CDR3 DNA is TGTGCCAGCAGCCAAGGGCAGTACAATGAGCAGTTCTTC.

V gene TRBV5-1 combines with J gene TRBJ2-7; D possibly corresponds to TRBD2 (7 bases). CDR3 length: 13 residues. Between the trimmed V and J ends, which lost 0 bases and 6 bases, there was a span of 10 bases. In germline, CDR1 is SGHRS, CDR2 YFSETQ. The CDR3 region is CASSLGGGAEQYF. The CDR3 DNA reads as TGCGCCAGCAGCTTGGGTGGGGGGGCCGAGCAGTACTTC.

The V gene is TRBV11-2, the J gene TRBJ2-1, with D possibly matching TRBD1 (6 bases). Germline V gene sequence: CDR1 SGHAT, CDR2 FQNNGV. Trimming left V 0 bases short and J 4 bases short, with 10 bases between. CDR3 length: 15 residues. CDR3 bases: TGTGCCAGCAGCTTAGAGGTGGACAGATACAATGAGCAGTTCTTC. Translating gives CASSLEVDRYNEQFF.

The chain employs TRBV11-2 and TRBJ1-5; no clear D. CDR1 is SGHAT and CDR2 is FQNNGV in the germline V gene. Trimming stripped 1 base from V and 4 bases from J, with 2 bases between. The length of the CDR3 is 12 residues. The CDR3 loop reads CASSLANQPQHF. The CDR3 DNA follows: TGTGCCAGCAGCTTAGCGAATCAGCCCCAGCATTTT. The variable domain in full, with the rest retrieved from reference TRBV11-2 and TRBJ1-5, is EAGVAQSPRYKIIEKRQSVAFWCNPISGHATLYWYQQILGQGPKLLIQFQNNGVVDDSQLPKDRFSAERLKGVDSTLKIQPAKLEDSAVYLCASSLANQPQHFGDGTRLSIL.

J is TRBJ1-2 and V is TRBV29-1, with 10 bases fitting TRBD1. The V and J ends lost 6 bases and 8 bases, in that order; junction bases with no gene match: 6. This CDR3 is built from 12 residues. From germline, CDR1 is SQVTM and CDR2 ANQGSEA. The CDR3 DNA is TGCAGCGTCCAGGGACAGGGGCTGGGCTACACCTTC. Protein sequence: CSVQGQGLGYTF.

V is TRBV6-1 and J is TRBJ2-7; the D is unclear. This CDR3 has 10 amino acids. Trimming removed 5 bases at V and 7 bases at J, with 6 bases between. In germline, CDR1 is MNHNS, CDR2 SASEGT. The CDR3 coding sequence is TGTGCCAGCAGTCCGTTTGAGCAGTACTTC. Protein sequence: CASSPFEQYF.

The chain joins TRBV7-2 to TRBJ2-2, with D perhaps matching TRBD2 (5 bases). The CDR3 contains 15 residues. Germline V gene data show CDR1 as SGHTA and CDR2 as FQGNSA. The V gene lost 8 bases and the J gene lost 0 bases, with 13 bases spanning the gap. The CDR3 DNA is TGTGCCAGCTATTCCAGCGGCACGAACACCGGGGAGCTGTTTTTT. Residues: CASYSSGTNTGELFF.

This clone was observed a few times. The J gene is TRBJ2-7, the V gene TRBV6-5, with D maybe TRBD1 (6 bases). CDR3 length equals 12 residues. Looked up from germline, CDR1 is MNHEY and CDR2 is SVGAGI. The ends were cut back, 6 bases at V and 3 bases at J, with 9 bases in the middle. The CDR3 loop is CASSQTGYEQYF. CDR3 bases: TGTGCCAGCAGCCAGACAGGCTACGAGCAGTACTTC.

The J gene is TRBJ2-1, the V gene TRBV6-6; 8 bases agree with TRBD2. V was pared by 2 bases and J by 6 bases, with 9 bases of the junction left unmatched. Germline CDR1 MNHNY, CDR2 SVGAGI (reference sequence). The CDR3 consists of 16 residues. The CDR3 reads CASSYRGLTSANEQFF. The CDR3 DNA reads as TGTGCCAGCAGTTACAGGGGATTGACTAGCGCCAATGAGCAGTTCTTC.

The chain joins TRBV11-2 to TRBJ1-2, with TRBD1 matching 8 bases. Germline values: CDR1 SGHAT, CDR2 FQNNGV. The ends lost 5 bases at V and 1 base at J; junction bases unmatched: 3. The CDR3 runs to 14 residues. CDR3 residues: CASSPQGVNYGYTF. The CDR3 DNA follows: TGTGCCAGCAGCCCACAGGGGGTTAACTATGGCTACACCTTC.

This sequence joins TRBV4-3 and TRBJ2-6; D gene ambiguous. The CDR3 runs to 17 residues. V lost 4 bases to trimming and J lost 0 bases, with 13 bases between them. The germline gives CDR1 LGHNA, CDR2 YSLEER. The chain's CDR3 is CASSPGPPSSGANVLTF. As DNA, the CDR3 is TGCGCCAGCAGCCCCGGCCCCCCGAGCTCTGGGGCCAACGTCCTGACTTTC.

V is TRBV11-2 and J is TRBJ2-4; 10 nucleotides agree with TRBD2. Per the germline V gene, CDR1 is SGHAT and CDR2 is FQNNGV. Trimming removed 4 bases from V and 8 bases from J; junction bases left unmatched: 5. The CDR3 runs 14 residues. DNA of the CDR3: TGTGCCAGCAGCTCACTAGCGGGAACGTACATTCAGTACTTC. Protein sequence: CASSSLAGTYIQYF.

J is TRBJ2-7 and V is TRBV2; D not resolved. The CDR3 extends over 14 amino acids. Germline V gene data show CDR1 as SNHLY and CDR2 as FYNNEI. Trimming took off 8 bases at V and 1 base at J, with 15 bases between the two ends. The DNA of the CDR3 is TGTGCCAGCGGCGGCGCAGGACCTTCCTACGAGCAGTACTTC. Residues: CASGGAGPSYEQYF.

This rearrangement joins TRBV5-3 to TRBJ2-2; D could derive from TRBD1 or TRBD2 (5 bases each). TRBV5-3 is given ORF status, its function remaining uncertain. V lost 4 bases, J lost 4 bases, and 17 bases lay in between. CDR3 size: 16 residues. Written as DNA, the CDR3 is TGTGCCAGAAGCCCGGAGACGGGACGGTGCACCGGGGAGCTGTTTTTT. Its translation is CARSPETGRCTGELFF.

This chain connects TRBV10-3 to TRBJ2-4; a possible D gene is TRBD2 (6 bases). Germline CDR1 ENHRY, CDR2 SYGVKD. Trimming stripped 0 bases from V and 3 bases from J, with 15 bases between. CDR3 length equals 17 residues. CDR3 coding DNA: TGTGCCATCAGTGAGTCTAGGGTAGCGGTCGTCAAAAACATTCAGTACTTC. Residues: CAISESRVAVVKNIQYF.

This chain joins TRBV27 and TRBJ2-5; no clear D. The CDR3 extends over 13 amino acids. The V gene's germline CDR1 is MNHEY and CDR2 SMNVEV (reference sequence). V lost 0 bases, J lost 2 bases, and 4 bases lay in between. The CDR3 nucleotides read TGTGCCAGCAGTTTATCGGGACAAGAGACCCAGTACTTC. The encoded protein is CASSLSGQETQYF.